Each of the 21 T cell receptor beta chains below was sequenced from the same sample in a study of vaccination effects on CD4 cells after COVID-19. Following 10 days of culture, CD4+ T cells were isolated. Subjects were given two BNT162b2 or mRNA-1273 vaccine doses. These TCRs are of unknown antigen specificity. The protocol was immunoSEQ multiplex PCR, while the TCRdb copy is restricted to in-frame clones and leaves out a portion. The sample carries more than 60,000 clones, around 70% recorded once. The material was CD4+ T cells from PBMCs cultured without peptide, obtained after COVID-19 vaccination. The receptor set was obtained from a human donor who received a COVID-19 vaccine.

This clone was seen just once. The V gene is TRBV5-1, the J gene TRBJ2-5; D possibly corresponds to TRBD2 (6 bases). There are 16 residues in the CDR3. Deletions cut 1 base from V and 4 bases from J, with 17 bases between. Germline lookup yields CDR1 SGHRS and CDR2 YFSETQ. The CDR3 DNA sequence: TGCGCCAGCAGCTTGTGGTTCCGCGGGGAGCGAGAGACCCAGTACTTC. It encodes CASSLWFRGERETQYF.

This chain links TRBV2 with TRBJ2-4; 8 nucleotides align to TRBD1. This CDR3 has 13 residues. The germline CDR1 and CDR2 sequences are SNHLY and FYNNEI. After removal of 4 bases from V and 8 bases from J, the junction contained 4 bases not matched to a gene. The CDR3 spells CASSGQGLDIQYF. The CDR3, as DNA: TGTGCCAGCAGTGGACAGGGGTTGGACATTCAGTACTTC.

The chain has TRBV5-8 and TRBJ1-1, with D unresolved. In germline, CDR1 is SGHTS, CDR2 YDEGEE. V gave up 7 bases and J gave up 0 bases, with 13 bases separating them. The CDR3 is 14 residues long. This CDR3 is CASPTAKVNTEAFF. Written as DNA, the CDR3 is TGTGCCAGCCCGACCGCCAAGGTGAACACTGAAGCTTTCTTT.

This clone was observed once. This chain joins TRBV7-3 and TRBJ1-1; 8 bases align to TRBD1. The CDR3 extends over 15 amino acids. Germline V gene sequence: CDR1 SGHTA, CDR2 FQGTGA. Losses at the gene ends were 5 bases for V and 1 base for J; bases not matched to a gene: 6. The CDR3 DNA follows: TGTGCCAGCAGCCTAGGGGGGACAGGGAACACTGAAGCTTTCTTT. It encodes CASSLGGTGNTEAFF.

The chain has TRBV5-4 and TRBJ2-1; maybe TRBD1 (7 bases). Germline V lookup: CDR1 SGHNT, CDR2 YYREEE (reference sequence). The CDR3 is 18 amino acids. Trimming took off 0 bases at V and 0 bases at J, with 16 bases between the two ends. The DNA of the CDR3 is TGTGCCAGCAGCTTGGTAGGGGGCGGGGCGAGCTCCTACAATGAGCAGTTCTTC. The encoded protein is CASSLVGGGASSYNEQFF.

The chain carries TRBV18 and TRBJ1-1, with D unclear. The CDR3 length is 17 residues. Trimming stripped 1 base from V and 0 bases from J, with 15 bases between. Germline assignment: CDR1 KGHSH and CDR2 LQKENI. CDR3 in amino acids: CASSPLKETILNTEAFF. The CDR3 bases are TGTGCCAGCTCACCACTTAAGGAGACCATCTTGAACACTGAAGCTTTCTTT.

The chain links TRBV15 to TRBJ2-3; D remains ambiguous. Trimming shortened V by 2 bases and J by 4 bases, and 7 bases separated the two germline ends. This CDR3 has 13 residues. Per germline, CDR1 LNHNV and CDR2 YYDKDF (reference sequence). CDR3 protein: CATSRSRADTQYF. The DNA for the CDR3 is TGTGCCACCAGCAGAAGTCGGGCAGATACGCAGTATTTT.

The chain combines TRBV24-1 with TRBJ1-2; 8 nucleotides align to TRBD1. V was clipped by 4 bases and J by 4 bases; unmatched bases: 10. Germline CDR1 reads KGHDR; CDR2 reads SFDVKD. CDR3 length: 16 amino acids. The CDR3 DNA follows: TGTGCCACCAGTGACCCACGGACAGGGCAGGCCTATGGCTACACCTTC. Encoded protein: CATSDPRTGQAYGYTF.

In this sample, this clone turned up once. The chain has TRBV12-3 or TRBV12-4 and TRBJ2-1, with D perhaps given as TRBD1 or TRBD2 (5 bases each). The CDR3 contains 12 residues. The V end was cut by 3 bases, the J end by 7 bases, with 7 bases between. The CDR3, as DNA: TGTGCCAGCAGTTTGGGGGAGAATGAGCAGTTCTTC. As protein: CASSLGENEQFF.

This clone was recorded once. The rearrangement uses TRBV4-1 and TRBJ2-3; D perhaps matches TRBD2 (6 bases). Germline lookup yields CDR1 MGHRA and CDR2 YSYEKL. Trimming removed 1 base at V and 2 bases at J, with 16 bases between. The CDR3 runs 17 residues. The CDR3 loop reads CASSQGPSAGTTDTQYF. In nucleotides, the CDR3 is TGCGCCAGCAGCCAAGGGCCCTCTGCGGGGACCACAGATACGCAGTATTTT.

The rearrangement joins TRBV21-1 to TRBJ2-4; the table gives TRBD2 as D, unverified against the DNA. TRBV21-1 is labeled a pseudogene. The CDR3 loop spans 15 amino acids. CDR3: CASSLRGPGKNIQYF. As DNA, the CDR3 is TGTGCCAGCAGCCTGCGGGGGCCGGGCAAAAACATTCAGTACTTC.

The chain recombines TRBV20-1 with TRBJ2-2; TRBD1 agrees at 7 bases. The germline gives CDR1 DFQATT, CDR2 SNEGSKA (reference sequence). Trimming took 3 bases from V and 1 from J; bases not matched to a gene: 2. This CDR3 comprises 14 residues. The CDR3 is CSASRQGNTGELFF. In DNA form, the CDR3 reads TGCAGTGCTAGTAGACAGGGGAACACCGGGGAGCTGTTTTTT.

CDR3 coding DNA: TGTGCCAGCAGTTCCCTCCCGGCAGCCTCCTACGAGCAGTACGTC. Its protein is CASSSLPAASYEQYV. The chain is built from TRBV28 and TRBJ2-7, with D unclear. Trimming shortened V by 4 bases and J by 0 bases, and 13 bases separated the two germline ends. The germline V gene has CDR1 MDHEN and CDR2 SYDVKM. This CDR3 is built from 15 residues.

This chain connects TRBV19 to TRBJ1-2; unclear D gene. The V end was cut by 4 bases, the J end by 2 bases, with 11 bases between. The CDR3 contains 14 residues. Germline V gene sequence: CDR1 LNHDA, CDR2 SQIVND (reference sequence). CDR3 sequence (DNA): TGTGCCAGTAGTAACAGAGGCCTAAACTATGGCTACACCTTC. Residues: CASSNRGLNYGYTF.

This chain joins TRBV7-3 and TRBJ2-5, with no clear D. CDR3 size: 13 residues. The V end lost 0 bases, the J end lost 7 bases, and 9 bases lay between the germline ends. Germline CDR1 and CDR2: SGHTA and FQGTGA. For the CDR3, the DNA is TGTGCCAGCAGCTTAACGGTGTCGGGGACCCAGTACTTC. Its protein is CASSLTVSGTQYF.

This chain links TRBV4-1 with TRBJ1-2; unclear D gene. The CDR3 spans 16 residues. Germline loops: CDR1 MGHRA, CDR2 YSYEKL. V dropped 1 base and J dropped 1 base, with 13 bases sitting between them. The CDR3 sequence is CASSQVGNFLNYGYTF. CDR3 sequence (DNA): TGCGCCAGCAGCCAAGTCGGAAACTTCCTTAACTATGGCTACACCTTC.

This clone has a handful of counts. This chain uses TRBV5-1 with TRBJ1-4; D ambiguous. V was trimmed by 0 bases and J by 7 bases, leaving 10 bases between them. Germline-derived CDR1 and CDR2 are SGHRS and YFSETQ. The CDR3 runs to 14 residues. CDR3 DNA: TGCGCCAGCAGCTTGGGGGGTGGAGGTGAAAAACTGTTTTTT. Translated: CASSLGGGGEKLFF.

The chain recombines TRBV6-5 with TRBJ1-3, with D unresolved. V lost 6 bases, J lost 0 bases, and 12 bases lay in between. The CDR3 spans 15 residues. CDR1 and CDR2 from the germline V gene are MNHEY and SVGAGI. As DNA, the CDR3 is TGTGCCAGCAGATCATCCAGCGACTCTGGAAACACCATATATTTT. Its protein is CASRSSSDSGNTIYF.

The CDR3 protein is CASSDTGGPTYEQYV. In DNA, the CDR3 is TGTGCCAGCAGTGACACGGGGGGGCCAACCTACGAGCAGTACGTC. The rearrangement uses TRBV6-1 and TRBJ2-7, with 8 bases fitting TRBD2. V dropped 3 bases and J dropped 2; count of bases not matched to a gene: 6. CDR1 MNHNS and CDR2 SASEGT come from the germline V gene. The CDR3 spans 15 residues.

The CDR3 is CASSSQKWSGANVLTF. In nucleotides, the CDR3 is TGTGCCAGCAGCTCCCAAAAATGGTCTGGGGCCAACGTCCTGACTTTC. The chain carries TRBV11-1 and TRBJ2-6; D call uncertain. The CDR3 covers 16 residues. Per germline, CDR1 SGHAT and CDR2 FQDESV (reference sequence). Trimming left V 4 bases short and J 1 base short, with 11 bases between.

The V and J genes are TRBV19 and TRBJ1-2, with TRBD1 identical over 7 bases. Trimming cost V 3 bases and J 4 bases; bases outside gene matches: 8. Germline CDR1 reads LNHDA; CDR2 reads SQIVND (reference sequence). The CDR3 runs 15 residues. CDR3 nucleotide sequence: TGTGCCAGTAGTATTAAGCCAGGGGGAGCCTATGGCTACACCTTC. This sequence encodes CASSIKPGGAYGYTF.